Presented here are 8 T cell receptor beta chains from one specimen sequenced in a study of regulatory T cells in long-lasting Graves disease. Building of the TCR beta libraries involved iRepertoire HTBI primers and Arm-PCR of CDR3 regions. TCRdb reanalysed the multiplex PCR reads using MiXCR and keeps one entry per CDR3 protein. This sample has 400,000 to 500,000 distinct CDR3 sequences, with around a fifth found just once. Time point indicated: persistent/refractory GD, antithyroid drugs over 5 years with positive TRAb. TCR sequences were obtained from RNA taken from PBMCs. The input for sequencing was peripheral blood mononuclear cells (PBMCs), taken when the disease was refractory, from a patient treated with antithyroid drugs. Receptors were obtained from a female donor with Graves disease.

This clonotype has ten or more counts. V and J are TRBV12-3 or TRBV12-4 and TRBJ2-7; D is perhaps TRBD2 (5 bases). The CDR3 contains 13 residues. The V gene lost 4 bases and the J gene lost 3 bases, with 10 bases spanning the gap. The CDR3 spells CASSSTKFYEQYF. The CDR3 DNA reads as TGTGCCAGCAGTTCGACTAAATTCTACGAGCAGTACTTC.

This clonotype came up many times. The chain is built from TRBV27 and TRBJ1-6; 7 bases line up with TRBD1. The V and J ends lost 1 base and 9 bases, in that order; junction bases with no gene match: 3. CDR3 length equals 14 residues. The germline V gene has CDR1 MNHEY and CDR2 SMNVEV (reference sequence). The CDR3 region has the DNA TGTGCCAGCAGTTTATATCGACAGGGTTCACCCCTCCACTTT. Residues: CASSLYRQGSPLHF.

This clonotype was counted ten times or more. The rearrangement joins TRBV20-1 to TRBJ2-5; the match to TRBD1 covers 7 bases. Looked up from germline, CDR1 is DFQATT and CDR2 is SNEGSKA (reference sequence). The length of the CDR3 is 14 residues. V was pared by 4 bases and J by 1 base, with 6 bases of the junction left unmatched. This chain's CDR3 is CSANPGTAQETQYF. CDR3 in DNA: TGCAGTGCTAACCCTGGGACAGCCCAAGAGACCCAGTACTTC.

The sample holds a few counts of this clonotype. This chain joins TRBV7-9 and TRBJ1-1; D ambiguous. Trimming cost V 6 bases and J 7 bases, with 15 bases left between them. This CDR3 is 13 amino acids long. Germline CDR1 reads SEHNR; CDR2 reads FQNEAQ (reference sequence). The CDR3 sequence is CASRSPVGLEAFF. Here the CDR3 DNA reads TGTGCCAGCAGGAGTCCAGTGGGTCTTGAAGCTTTCTTT.

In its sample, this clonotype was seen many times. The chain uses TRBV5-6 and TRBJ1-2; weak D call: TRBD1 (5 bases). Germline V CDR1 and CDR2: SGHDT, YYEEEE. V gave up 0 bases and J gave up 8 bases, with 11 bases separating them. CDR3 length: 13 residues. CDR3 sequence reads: CASSLDWGKGYTF. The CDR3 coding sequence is TGTGCCAGCAGCTTGGACTGGGGGAAAGGCTACACCTTC.

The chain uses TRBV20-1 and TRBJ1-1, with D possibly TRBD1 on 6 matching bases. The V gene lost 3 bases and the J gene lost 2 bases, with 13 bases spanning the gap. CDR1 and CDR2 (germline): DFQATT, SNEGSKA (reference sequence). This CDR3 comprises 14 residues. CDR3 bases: TGCAGTGCTAGTTCCGCAGGGGCCAACACTGAAGCTTTCTTT. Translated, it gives CSASSAGANTEAFF.

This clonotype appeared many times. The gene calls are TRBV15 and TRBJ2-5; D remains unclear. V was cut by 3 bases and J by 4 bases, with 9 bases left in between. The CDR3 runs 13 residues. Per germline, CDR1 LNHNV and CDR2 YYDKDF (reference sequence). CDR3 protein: CATSRKTLETQYF. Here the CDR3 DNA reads TGTGCCACCAGCAGGAAAACCTTAGAGACCCAGTACTTC.

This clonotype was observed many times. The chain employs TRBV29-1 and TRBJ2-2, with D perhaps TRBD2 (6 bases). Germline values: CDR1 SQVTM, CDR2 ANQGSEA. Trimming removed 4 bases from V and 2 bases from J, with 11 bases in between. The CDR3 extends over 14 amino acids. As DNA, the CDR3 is TGCAGCGTTGGGAGGGGCGCCAACACCGGGGAGCTGTTTTTT. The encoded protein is CSVGRGANTGELFF.